This T cell receptor (beta chain) is drawn from a study of blood T cells in healthy people across ages. Concerning this clonotype itself: The antigen is undetermined.

With a J-beta primer mix and a sample-barcoded 5' primer, a second PCR ran roughly 6 to 12 cycles. In TCRdb, the 5' RACE reads were re-called with MiXCR into one record per CDR3 protein. Among 780,000 or so distinct CDR3 sequences listed, about 61% were seen once. Study-wide results and limits: More naive CD4+ cells and higher diversity were found in long-lived than in aged donors.

CDR1 and CDR2 from the germline V gene are MNHEY and SVGEGT. Deletions cut 5 bases from V and 1 base from J, with 11 bases between. This CDR3 has 14 residues. This chain links TRBV6-2 or TRBV6-3 with TRBJ1-1; maybe TRBD1 (6 bases). The source material was blood. The sequence was obtained from a man aged 40-55 years in good health. The CDR3: CASSHTQGNTEAFF. In nucleotides, the CDR3 is TGTGCCAGCAGTCATACACAGGGGAACACTGAAGCTTTCTTT.